These 18 T cell receptor beta chains were sequenced from one sample in a study of blood T cell repertoires in COVID-19. Data came from immunoSEQ multiplex PCR; TCRdb stores just in-frame clones and leaves some out. In the table there are tens of thousands of clones, approximately 85% of which are singletons. The sequenced sample consisted of peripheral blood. The source of these receptors is a human donor in a cohort sampled during active COVID-19.

Remarks on this clone: The sample carries other DNA sequences with the same CDR3. CDR3 loop: CASSGQGSNQPQHF. CDR3 DNA sequence: TGTGCCAGCAGTGGACAGGGGAGCAATCAGCCCCAGCATTTT. The genes are TRBV2 and TRBJ1-5, with TRBD1 matching over 8 bases. This CDR3 comprises 14 residues. J lost 1 base, V lost 4 bases, and 0 bases had no gene match. CDR1 is SNHLY and CDR2 is FYNNEI in the germline V gene.

This clone came up once. This chain connects TRBV23-1 to TRBJ1-6, with 11 bases aligning to TRBD1. TRBV23-1 is recorded as an ORF, its role being uncertain. V dropped 2 bases and J dropped 8; count of bases not matched to a gene: 2. CDR3 length equals 15 residues. The CDR3 loop reads CASSQQGQGDSPLHF. Here the CDR3 DNA reads TGCGCCAGCAGTCAACAGGGACAGGGGGATTCACCCCTCCACTTT.

The V and J genes are TRBV5-1 and TRBJ1-1; 10 nucleotides line up with TRBD1. The CDR3 extends over 15 amino acids. V was clipped by 4 bases and J by 0 bases; unmatched bases: 3. In germline, CDR1 is SGHRS, CDR2 YFSETQ. CDR3 sequence (DNA): TGCGCCAGCAGCGATGGACAGGGGGTGAACACTGAAGCTTTCTTT. It translates to CASSDGQGVNTEAFF.

V usage is TRBV5-4 and J usage is TRBJ1-2; a possible D gene is TRBD1 (5 bases). Trimming took 5 bases from V and 7 from J, leaving 18 bases between them. From germline, CDR1 is SGHNT and CDR2 YYREEE (reference sequence). This CDR3 region has 14 residues. In nucleotides, the CDR3 is TGTGCCAGCAGAAGGGACCTAGCGACCGCTGGCTACACCTTC. As protein: CASRRDLATAGYTF.

The genes are TRBV27 and TRBJ2-1, with a tentative D call TRBD2 (6 bases). The ends were cut back, 6 bases at V and 6 bases at J, with 15 bases in the middle. From germline, CDR1 is MNHEY and CDR2 SMNVEV (reference sequence). CDR3 length: 14 residues. CDR3 sequence: CASRTGLPGNEQFF. For the CDR3, the DNA is TGTGCCAGCAGAACGGGACTCCCGGGCAATGAGCAGTTCTTC.

This clone appeared once. The chain joins TRBV13 to TRBJ2-1; D gene uncertain. Trimming removed 4 bases from V and 6 bases from J, with 10 bases in between. The CDR3 is 13 amino acids. In germline, CDR1 is PRHDT, CDR2 FYEKMQ (reference sequence). CDR3 sequence (DNA): TGTGCCAGCAGCTCCCGCCCTAGCAATGAGCAGTTCTTC. Its protein is CASSSRPSNEQFF.

The chain joins TRBV7-2 to TRBJ2-1, with 8 bases lining up with TRBD2. V shed 8 bases and J 5 bases; nucleotides not matched to a gene: 8. The CDR3 consists of 14 residues. Germline V lookup: CDR1 SGHTA, CDR2 FQGNSA. The CDR3 region is CASRPGGLNNEQFF. Written as DNA, the CDR3 is TGTGCCAGCCGACCGGGGGGGCTTAACAATGAGCAGTTCTTC.

The chain links TRBV6-6 to TRBJ2-1; TRBD1 matches at 7 bases. The CDR3 totals 13 residues. Per germline, CDR1 MNHNY and CDR2 SVGAGI (reference sequence). V trimming: 7 bases; J trimming: 4 bases; junction bases outside the gene matches: 4. The CDR3 loop is CASKDRTYNEQFF. CDR3 nucleotides: TGTGCCAGCAAGGACAGGACATACAATGAGCAGTTCTTC.

This clone was seen just once. The chain's CDR3 is CASSPNSYEQYF. The CDR3 nucleotides are TGTGCCAGCTCACCCAATTCCTACGAGCAGTACTTC. V and J are TRBV18 and TRBJ2-7, with unresolved D. The CDR3 covers 12 residues. Germline lookup yields CDR1 KGHSH and CDR2 LQKENI. V was clipped by 3 bases and J by 1 base, with 4 bases between them.

The chain carries TRBV18 and TRBJ1-1; D remains ambiguous. In germline, CDR1 is KGHSH, CDR2 LQKENI. The V end lost 1 base, the J end lost 4 bases, and 13 bases lay between the germline ends. The CDR3 is 15 residues long. The chain's CDR3 is CASSPQVDLSTEAFF. As DNA, the CDR3 is TGTGCCAGCTCACCACAGGTAGACTTAAGCACTGAAGCTTTCTTT.

The rearrangement joins TRBV7-2 to TRBJ2-7; TRBD1 agrees at 7 bases. CDR3 length equals 13 residues. CDR1 is SGHTA, CDR2 FQGNSA, per germline. After removal of 5 bases from V and 5 bases from J, the junction contained 6 bases not matched to a gene. CDR3 DNA: TGTGCCAGCAGCGAACAGGGGTCGGACGAGCAGTACTTC. This codes for CASSEQGSDEQYF.

J is TRBJ2-7 and V is TRBV15; 9 positions agree with TRBD2. The ends lost 0 bases at V and 6 bases at J; junction bases unmatched: 12. Germline V gene lookup returns CDR1 LNHNV and CDR2 YYDKDF (reference sequence). The CDR3 totals 17 residues. CDR3 nucleotide sequence: TGTGCCACCAGCAGAGACGAACTAGCGGGTACAAAACCCGAGCAGTACTTC. This gives the protein CATSRDELAGTKPEQYF.

The J gene is TRBJ1-2, the V gene TRBV7-2, with D possibly being TRBD1 (5 bases). In germline, CDR1 is SGHTA, CDR2 FQGNSA. V lost 6 bases and J 4 bases, leaving 15 bases between the germline ends. The CDR3 has 14 amino acids. CDR3 nucleotide sequence: TGTGCCAGCAGGATCGGGGGGGTCTCCTATGGCTACACCTTC. Translation gives CASRIGGVSYGYTF.

This clone was observed once. The chain has TRBV19 and TRBJ1-1; 8 bases align to TRBD1. Per the germline V gene, CDR1 is LNHDA and CDR2 is SQIVND (reference sequence). This CDR3 is built from 14 residues. V dropped 9 bases and J dropped 1; count of bases not matched to a gene: 7. The CDR3 loop reads CASTSDRGNTEAFF. DNA of the CDR3: TGTGCCAGCACCTCAGACAGGGGGAACACTGAAGCTTTCTTT.

This sequence joins TRBV18 and TRBJ2-7; D gene unclear. The CDR3 is 11 amino acids. With 5 bases removed from V and 3 bases from J, the gap between germline ends came to 5 bases. Germline assignment: CDR1 KGHSH and CDR2 LQKENI. DNA for the CDR3: TGTGCCAGCTCAAGCTACTACGAGCAGTACTTC. It codes for CASSSYYEQYF.

The gene calls are TRBV28 and TRBJ1-6; 7 positions agree with TRBD1. Germline V gene lookup returns CDR1 MDHEN and CDR2 SYDVKM. CDR3 length: 15 residues. Unmatched junction bases numbered 4, after V lost 3 bases and J lost 5 bases. The CDR3 sequence: CASSFGDRDNSPLHF. CDR3 nucleotides: TGTGCCAGCAGTTTTGGGGACAGAGATAATTCACCCCTCCACTTT.

V gene TRBV6-6 combines with J gene TRBJ2-7; 7 bases agree with TRBD2. This CDR3 has 14 residues. The germline gives CDR1 MNHNY, CDR2 SVGAGI (reference sequence). V lost 4 bases, J lost 6 bases, and 9 bases stayed unmatched. The CDR3 sequence is CASSWGGRASEQYF. In DNA, the CDR3 is TGTGCCAGCAGTTGGGGTGGGAGGGCCAGCGAGCAGTACTTC.

The gene calls are TRBV27 and TRBJ2-2; 11 bases map to TRBD1. The CDR3 loop spans 18 amino acids. CDR1 and CDR2 (germline): MNHEY, SMNVEV (reference sequence). Losses at the gene ends were 5 bases for V and 1 base for J; bases not matched to a gene: 9. CDR3 amino acids: CASSKGQGAALNTGELFF. CDR3 coding DNA: TGTGCCAGCAGTAAAGGACAGGGGGCCGCCTTGAACACCGGGGAGCTGTTTTTT.